The entry below describes one TCR beta chain. Antigen unknown. This sample is part of a study of cytomegalovirus exposure and HLA in healthy donors. Whole-study results and caveats: 87-base-pair reads could not separate some V segments, including TRBV6-2 and TRBV6-3. With DRB1 most and HLA-C fewest, TCR association rates differed between HLA loci in a later analysis.

The J segment lost 2 bases and the V segment lost 0 bases, leaving 4 bases of the junction unmatched. This CDR3 comprises 17 residues. Germline V gene data show CDR1 as SGDLS and CDR2 as YYNGEE. Primers included in the PCR were 60 Vbeta and 13 Jbeta primers. Only in-frame clones appear in the TCRdb table, and some are missing; sequencing was by immunoSEQ multiplex PCR. The sample records 150,000 or so clones, about four fifths being singletons. This clonotype was obtained from a man in his thirties or forties in good health and CMV-seropositive. Material: PBMCs. This chain uses TRBV9 with TRBJ2-5; 13 bases fit TRBD2. CDR3 residues: CASSVELAGGLQETQYF. CDR3 coding DNA: TGTGCCAGCAGCGTAGAACTAGCGGGAGGGTTACAAGAGACCCAGTACTTC.